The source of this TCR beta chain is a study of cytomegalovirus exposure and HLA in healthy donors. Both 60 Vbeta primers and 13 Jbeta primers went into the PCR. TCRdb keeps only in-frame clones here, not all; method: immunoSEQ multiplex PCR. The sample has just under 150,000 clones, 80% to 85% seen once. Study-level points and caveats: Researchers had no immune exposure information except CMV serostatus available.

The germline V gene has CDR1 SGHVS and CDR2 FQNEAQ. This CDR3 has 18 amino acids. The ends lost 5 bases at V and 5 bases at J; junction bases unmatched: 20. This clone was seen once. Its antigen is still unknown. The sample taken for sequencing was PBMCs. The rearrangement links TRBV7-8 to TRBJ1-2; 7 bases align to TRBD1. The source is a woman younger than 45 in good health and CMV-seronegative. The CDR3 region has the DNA TGTGCCAGCAGCCCCGAGAGGGACAGTTCTCGGGGTGGGTATGGCTACACCTTC. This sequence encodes CASSPERDSSRGGYGYTF.